The rows below give T cell receptor beta chains drawn from one sample of a study of blood T cell repertoires in COVID-19. Method: immunoSEQ multiplex PCR; TCRdb's copy keeps in-frame clones and lacks some. The data contain 250,000 to 350,000 clones, about 90% of them singletons. Sequenced: peripheral blood. The receptors were sampled from a woman aged 45-65 years who had recovered from COVID-19. The CDR3 runs from the conserved cysteine through the conserved F or W. A D gene is named only where the DNA matches it firmly. Expanded clones are given a class, and other clones once, few, many or no size at all.

v_call	d_call	clone_size	j_call	cdr3_nt	cdr3_aa
TRBV4-3	.	.	TRBJ2-1	TGCGCCAGCAGCCCCAGTCCAGCGGCACCCTCCTACAATGAGCAGTTCTTC	CASSPSPAAPSYNEQFF
TRBV4-3	.	.	TRBJ2-4	TGCGCCAGCAGCCAAGAAAGCAGGAACATTCAGTACTTC	CASSQESRNIQYF
TRBV28	TRBD1	.	TRBJ2-7	TGTGCCAGCAGTAAAACAGGGGGCGTTACATACGAGCAGTACTTC	CASSKTGGVTYEQYF
TRBV9	.	.	TRBJ2-3	TGTGCCAGCAGCGGGCCCCTTGGGCCTTCGGGGGATTCCACAGATACGCAGTATTTT	CASSGPLGPSGDSTDTQYF
TRBV7-9	TRBD2	.	TRBJ2-7	TGTGCCAGCAGCCATCCCGGGACTAGCTCTTACGAGCAGTACTTC	CASSHPGTSSYEQYF
TRBV6-5	.	.	TRBJ2-3	TGTGCCAGCAGTACACCGACAGATACGCAGTATTTT	CASSTPTDTQYF
TRBV30	.	once	TRBJ1-5	TGTGCCTGGAGTGTTGGGGGGATGTGGAGCAATCAGCCCCAGCATTTT	CAWSVGGMWSNQPQHF
TRBV29-1	.	.	TRBJ1-2	TGCAGCGTTGACAGGGGTGCTGGCTACACCTTC	CSVDRGAGYTF
TRBV30	TRBD1	.	TRBJ2-2	TGTGCCTGGAGGGGGACAGCCACCGGGGAGCTGTTTTTT	CAWRGTATGELFF
TRBV6-2/TRBV6-3	.	once	TRBJ2-1	TGTGCCAGCAGCCCGAGCCGGGGGGCCCTTAGAAATGAGCAGTTCTTC	CASSPSRGALRNEQFF
TRBV28	.	.	TRBJ1-2	TGTGCCAGCGCCCCCCCAGGGAAGGTCTATGGCTACACCTTC	CASAPPGKVYGYTF
TRBV12-5	.	.	TRBJ2-2	TGTGCTAGTGGTTTGGTACAAACCGGGGAGCTGTTTTTT	CASGLVQTGELFF
TRBV12-3/TRBV12-4	.	.	TRBJ2-5	TGTGCCAGCAGTTTGGGGGCCGGGGAGACCCAGTACTTC	CASSLGAGETQYF
TRBV2	.	.	TRBJ1-3	TGTGCCAGCAGTGAACTAAGTGGTTTAACCATATATTTT	CASSELSGLTIYF
TRBV30	.	.	TRBJ1-4	TGTGCCTCAACCAAAGGGGAAGTGGGTGAAAAACTGTTTTTT	CASTKGEVGEKLFF
TRBV6-6	TRBD1	.	TRBJ1-5	TGTGCCAGCAGTCCGAACCGAAGGACAGGGCCTGGCAATCAGCCCCAGCATTTT	CASSPNRRTGPGNQPQHF
TRBV18	.	.	TRBJ2-5	TGTGCCAGCTCCCCTGTAGGAGCTGAGGAGACCCAGTACTTC	CASSPVGAEETQYF
TRBV11-2	TRBD2	.	TRBJ2-3	TGTGCCAGCAGCATACCCACCGGGGGGGCCTCAGATACGCAGTATTTT	CASSIPTGGASDTQYF
TRBV11-3	.	few	TRBJ2-2	TGTGCCAGCAGCTCCAGGGACACCGGGGAGCTGTTTTTT	CASSSRDTGELFF
TRBV6-6	.	.	TRBJ2-2	TGTGCCAGCAGCCCAGGACTCGTCGCGAACACCGGGGAGCTGTTTTTT	CASSPGLVANTGELFF
TRBV7-9	.	.	TRBJ2-7	TGTGCCAGCAGCTGGGAGCCCTACGAGCAGTACTTC	CASSWEPYEQYF
TRBV19	TRBD1	.	TRBJ2-5	TGTGCCAGTAGACCAAGTAGGACAGGGGCCCAAGAGACCCAGTACTTC	CASRPSRTGAQETQYF
TRBV6-6	TRBD1	once	TRBJ1-2	TGTGCCAGCACGGGGACAGGGACTAACTATGGCTACACCTTC	CASTGTGTNYGYTF
TRBV7-2	TRBD2	.	TRBJ2-5	TGTGCCAGCAGCTTATTTAGCGGGGGGACGGGAGAGACCCAGTACTTC	CASSLFSGGTGETQYF
TRBV7-2	.	.	TRBJ1-1	TGTGCCAGCAGCTCACTCGCGGGGGCGGCTTTCTTT	CASSSLAGAAFF
TRBV3-1/TRBV3-2	.	.	TRBJ2-1	TGTGCCAGCAGTGTTCCCGGGAGCTCCTACAATGAGCAGTTCTTC	CASSVPGSSYNEQFF
TRBV28	.	.	TRBJ1-2	TGTGCCAGCAGTTTAACAGGCTATGGCTACACCTTC	CASSLTGYGYTF
TRBV9	TRBD1	.	TRBJ2-1	TGTGCCAGCAGCAAGACCCATAGAGGGACAGGGAACAATGAGCAGTTCTTC	CASSKTHRGTGNNEQFF
TRBV10-2	.	few	TRBJ2-7	TGCGCCAGCTCGGGACTTCCCACCTACGAGCAGTACTTC	CASSGLPTYEQYF
TRBV7-9	.	.	TRBJ1-1	TGTGCCAGCAGCTTCCCGGGGGGGGCGTCCACTGAAGCTTTCTTT	CASSFPGGASTEAFF
TRBV19	.	.	TRBJ2-3	TGTGCCAGTAGTATCGGTCCCTTCGGGGATACGCAGTATTTT	CASSIGPFGDTQYF
TRBV6-5	.	.	TRBJ1-2	TGTGCCAGCAATAGGGGTTTCGGTGTGGGTGACTACACCTTC	CASNRGFGVGDYTF
TRBV6-5	.	.	TRBJ2-5	TGTGCCAGCAGTTACTCGCGGGCACAAGAGACCCAGTACTTC	CASSYSRAQETQYF
TRBV28	TRBD1	.	TRBJ2-5	TGTGCCAGCGATTCAGGGGGCGGAGTCGGAGAGACCCAGTACTTC	CASDSGGGVGETQYF
TRBV19	.	.	TRBJ2-6	TGTGCCAGTAATGCAGGGGACCCCTCTGGGGCCAACGTCCTGACTTTC	CASNAGDPSGANVLTF
TRBV19	.	.	TRBJ1-2	TGTGCCAGTAGTACCAGGACAGCTAACTATGGCTACACCTTC	CASSTRTANYGYTF
TRBV24-1	.	.	TRBJ1-6	TGTGCCACCAGTGGTAGCCCGAATTCACCCCTCCACTTT	CATSGSPNSPLHF
TRBV4-3	TRBD1	.	TRBJ1-6	TGCGCCAGCAGCCAGATGGGACAGGGTGGTAATTCACCCCTCCACTTT	CASSQMGQGGNSPLHF
TRBV30	TRBD2	.	TRBJ2-5	TGTGCCTGGAGGGGAGGGCTGGGCGTACGAGAGACCCAGTACTTC	CAWRGGLGVRETQYF
TRBV12-5	TRBD1	.	TRBJ1-5	TGTGCTAGTGGTTTGGTCGTGGGGACAGTGTATAGCAATCAGCCCCAGCATTTT	CASGLVVGTVYSNQPQHF
TRBV6-2/TRBV6-3	.	.	TRBJ1-1	TGTGCCAGCAGTTACTTCGCGGGGGCCACTGAAGCTTTCTTT	CASSYFAGATEAFF
TRBV27	.	once	TRBJ1-5	TGTGCCAGCAGTTTATATCCAGGGTGGAAACAGCCCCAGCATTTT	CASSLYPGWKQPQHF
TRBV19	TRBD1	.	TRBJ1-1	TGTGCCAGTAGTATGGGACAGGGCGGGAACACTGAAGCTTTCTTT	CASSMGQGGNTEAFF
TRBV2	TRBD2	.	TRBJ2-1	TGTGCCAGCAGTGGATTCCGCGCTAGCGGAAATGAGCAGTTCTTC	CASSGFRASGNEQFF
TRBV6-5	.	few	TRBJ2-7	TGTGCCAGCACCGAGGGTAATTCCTACGAGCAGTACTTC	CASTEGNSYEQYF
TRBV2	.	.	TRBJ2-5	TGTGCCAGCACCCTCGGACAGCTCCAAGAGACCCAGTACTTC	CASTLGQLQETQYF
TRBV7-2	.	.	TRBJ1-4	TGTGCCAGCAGCTTAGTAGGGACAAGAAATGAAAAACTGTTTTTT	CASSLVGTRNEKLFF
TRBV6-2/TRBV6-3	TRBD2	many	TRBJ2-1	TGTGCCAGCAGTGCTACTAGCGGGAGCTTGAATGAGCAGTTCTTC	CASSATSGSLNEQFF
TRBV11-1	TRBD1	.	TRBJ2-7	TGTGCCAGCAGCTTAGAAATTGCAGGGGGCGTCGAGCAGTACTTC	CASSLEIAGGVEQYF
TRBV5-1	TRBD1	.	TRBJ2-1	TGCGCCAGCTCTCGACAGGGGGCGACGGGTGAGCAGTTCTTC	CASSRQGATGEQFF
TRBV5-1	.	many	TRBJ2-1	TGCGCCAGCAGCTTGGAGGTTCTGGGGCTCGACGGCGATGAGCAGTTCTTC	CASSLEVLGLDGDEQFF
TRBV6-5	.	.	TRBJ1-6	TGTGCCAGCAGCCACGACGGAGGACCTAATTCACCCCTCCACTTT	CASSHDGGPNSPLHF
TRBV10-2	.	.	TRBJ1-4	TGCGCCAGCAGTACAGGGACGGGGGAAAAACTGTTTTTT	CASSTGTGEKLFF